These T cell receptor beta chains were read from a single sample in a study of preoperative IRX-2 immunotherapy in early breast cancer. Sequencing used immunoSEQ multiplex PCR; TCRdb keeps in-frame clones, though not all of them. The sample shows roughly 99,000 clones, roughly 85% of them seen only once. This material consisted of tumor tissue, taken after IRX-2 immunotherapy. The receptors come from a human donor with breast cancer. CDR3s include the opening cysteine and the closing phenylalanine or tryptophan. The D gene is left open where the match is weak. Size is stated for part of the rows, as once, few or many counts, or as a class when the clone is expanded.

clone_size	d_call	v_call	j_call	cdr3_aa	cdr3_nt
.	.	TRBV28	TRBJ1-4	CASCGGGAGEKLFF	TGTGCCAGCTGCGGAGGGGGGGCAGGGGAAAAACTGTTTTTT
.	.	TRBV5-1	TRBJ2-1	CASSSNQGGSYNEQFF	TGCGCCAGCAGCTCCAACCAGGGGGGATCCTACAATGAGCAGTTCTTC
.	.	TRBV7-6	TRBJ1-4	CASSPIRGTPNEKLFF	TGTGCCAGCAGCCCTATCCGGGGCACACCTAATGAAAAACTGTTTTTT
.	TRBD1	TRBV15	TRBJ2-7	CATSREQGSSYEQYF	TGTGCCACCAGCAGGGAACAGGGGTCGTCCTACGAGCAGTACTTC
.	.	TRBV11-3	TRBJ2-2	CASSPVRGRNTGELFF	TGTGCCAGCAGCCCCGTCCGGGGGAGAAACACCGGGGAGCTGTTTTTT
.	TRBD1	TRBV5-1	TRBJ2-2	CASSFYRGDGELFF	TGCGCCAGCAGCTTCTACAGGGGTGACGGGGAGCTGTTTTTT
once	.	TRBV11-3	TRBJ1-5	CASSSLKGNQPQHF	TGTGCCAGCAGCTCGTTAAAGGGCAATCAGCCCCAGCATTTT
.	.	TRBV19	TRBJ2-3	CASSIESGTDTQYF	TGTGCCAGTAGTATAGAGTCCGGCACAGATACGCAGTATTTT
.	TRBD1	TRBV18	TRBJ1-1	CASSPEQGRNTEAFF	TGTGCCAGCTCGCCAGAACAGGGGAGGAACACTGAAGCTTTCTTT
.	TRBD1	TRBV6-8	TRBJ2-7	CASRLTGTDAYEQYF	TGTGCCAGCCGCTTAACCGGGACAGATGCCTACGAGCAGTACTTC
once	TRBD2	TRBV6-8	TRBJ2-1	CASKRELPYNEQFF	TGTGCCAGCAAGCGGGAGCTCCCCTACAATGAGCAGTTCTTC
.	TRBD1	TRBV6-8	TRBJ2-7	CASGRTGGSYEQYF	TGTGCCAGCGGGAGGACAGGGGGCTCCTACGAGCAGTACTTC
.	.	TRBV18	TRBJ1-5	CASSSSGASQPQHF	TGTGCCAGCTCGTCCTCGGGGGCGAGTCAGCCCCAGCATTTT
.	.	TRBV7-1	TRBJ1-5	CASSLAGEYQPQHF	TGTGCCAGCAGCTTGGCAGGAGAGTATCAGCCCCAGCATTTT
.	.	TRBV6-8	TRBJ1-5	CASSRSRGFSNQPQHF	TGTGCCAGCAGCAGATCCCGGGGATTTAGCAATCAGCCCCAGCATTTT
.	.	TRBV11-3	TRBJ2-3	CASSFSRGADTQYF	TGTGCCAGCAGCTTCAGTAGGGGGGCAGATACGCAGTATTTT
.	.	TRBV28	TRBJ1-5	CASSSYGPISLSNQPQHF	TGTGCCAGCAGTTCCTATGGACCTATTAGCCTTAGCAATCAGCCCCAGCATTTT
.	.	TRBV7-5	TRBJ1-2	CASSLLQQGELYGYTF	TGTGCCAGCAGCTTACTTCAGCAAGGGGAACTCTATGGCTACACCTTC
.	.	TRBV30	TRBJ1-2	CAWSTEALSLETF	TGTGCCTGGAGTACTGAGGCGCTTTCACTGGAAACCTTC
.	TRBD1	TRBV6-8	TRBJ1-2	CASSYSTGVGGYTF	TGTGCCAGCAGTTACTCGACAGGGGTTGGTGGCTACACCTTC
.	.	TRBV30	TRBJ2-1	CAWSTSVLHNEQFF	TGTGCCTGGAGTACTAGTGTCCTCCACAATGAGCAGTTCTTC
.	TRBD1	TRBV28	TRBJ1-2	CASSSAQGKYGYTF	TGTGCCAGCAGTTCAGCACAGGGGAAATATGGCTACACCTTC
.	.	TRBV29-1	TRBJ1-2	CSVEPGGGYGYTF	TGCAGCGTTGAACCCGGGGGGGGCTATGGCTACACCTTC
.	.	TRBV18	TRBJ1-2	CASSPQTNGYTF	TGTGCCAGCTCACCACAAACTAATGGCTACACCTTC
.	TRBD1	TRBV11-3	TRBJ1-5	CASSLRQGGNQPQHF	TGTGCCAGCAGCTTGCGACAGGGTGGCAATCAGCCCCAGCATTTT
.	.	TRBV18	TRBJ2-3	CASSFLTSSTRRTDTQYF	TGTGCCAGCTCATTTCTGACTTCTAGTACACGGCGTACAGATACGCAGTATTTT
.	TRBD2	TRBV7-1	TRBJ2-7	CASSFQTREGLGEQYF	TGTGCCAGCAGCTTCCAGACGCGGGAGGGCCTAGGGGAGCAGTACTTC
.	.	TRBV11-3	TRBJ2-7	CASSFHQRKDPYEQYF	TGTGCCAGCAGCTTCCATCAGCGGAAGGATCCCTACGAGCAGTACTTC
.	.	TRBV7-1	TRBJ2-7	CARSLMAGSYEQYF	TGTGCCAGAAGCTTGATGGCCGGCTCCTACGAGCAGTACTTC
.	TRBD1	TRBV5-1	TRBJ2-7	CASSSGTGKRDEQYF	TGCGCCAGCAGCTCGGGGACAGGGAAGAGGGACGAGCAGTACTTC
.	.	TRBV6-8	TRBJ1-5	CAGKGEVNQPQHF	TGTGCCGGCAAGGGAGAGGTCAATCAGCCCCAGCATTTT
.	.	TRBV6-8	TRBJ1-1	CASSYSGVGNTEAFF	TGTGCCAGCAGTTACTCGGGTGTTGGGAACACTGAAGCTTTCTTT
.	.	TRBV19	TRBJ1-4	CASSTQARANEKLFF	TGTGCCAGTAGTACCCAGGCCAGGGCTAATGAAAAACTGTTTTTT
.	TRBD2	TRBV30	TRBJ2-7	CAFLPRGGHEQYF	TGTGCCTTTCTGCCTCGGGGGGGCCACGAGCAGTACTTC
.	.	TRBV7-2	TRBJ2-1	CASSVSFTQEQFF	TGTGCCAGCAGCGTTTCCTTTACTCAGGAGCAGTTCTTC
.	.	TRBV29-1	TRBJ1-3	CSVQGLAGNTIYF	TGCAGCGTACAGGGTTTGGCTGGAAACACCATATATTTT
.	.	TRBV12-5	TRBJ1-2	CASGPGGQSTGSRHYGYTF	TGTGCTAGTGGACCTGGGGGCCAGTCCACAGGTTCCCGGCACTATGGCTACACCTTC
once	.	TRBV19	TRBJ2-7	CASSTPRGVYEQYF	TGTGCCAGTAGTACACCCCGGGGAGTATACGAGCAGTACTTC
.	.	TRBV19	TRBJ1-1	CASSTPGTNTEAFF	TGTGCCAGTAGTACCCCGGGGACGAACACTGAAGCTTTCTTT
.	.	TRBV28	TRBJ1-4	CASNERGGDEKLFF	TGTGCCAGCAATGAGCGGGGTGGTGATGAAAAACTGTTTTTT
.	.	TRBV6-8	TRBJ1-1	CASNQGMNTEAFF	TGTGCCAGTAATCAGGGGATGAACACTGAAGCTTTCTTT
.	.	TRBV6-8	TRBJ2-3	CASRPSSTDTQYF	TGTGCCAGCAGACCCTCTTCGACAGATACGCAGTATTTT
.	.	TRBV10-2	TRBJ1-4	CASSAGGASEEKLFF	TGCGCCAGCAGTGCAGGAGGGGCCTCTGAGGAAAAACTGTTTTTT
.	TRBD1	TRBV5-1	TRBJ1-5	CASSEGQGGQPQHF	TGCGCCAGCAGCGAGGGACAGGGAGGCCAGCCCCAGCATTTT
.	TRBD1	TRBV12-5	TRBJ2-3	CASHRDRGSDTQYF	TGTGCCAGCCACCGGGACAGGGGATCAGATACGCAGTATTTT
once	TRBD1	TRBV6-8	TRBJ2-2	CASSYSTHRGGNTGELFF	TGTGCCAGCAGTTACTCCACCCACAGGGGTGGCAACACCGGGGAGCTGTTTTTT
.	TRBD1	TRBV23-1	TRBJ1-3	CASSQGEGTGTISSGNTIYF	TGCGCCAGCAGCCAAGGGGAGGGGACAGGGACGATAAGCTCTGGAAACACCATATATTTT
few	.	TRBV6-8	TRBJ1-1	CASIGANSPLTFF	TGTGCCAGCATCGGGGCGAACTCACCTTTAACCTTCTTT